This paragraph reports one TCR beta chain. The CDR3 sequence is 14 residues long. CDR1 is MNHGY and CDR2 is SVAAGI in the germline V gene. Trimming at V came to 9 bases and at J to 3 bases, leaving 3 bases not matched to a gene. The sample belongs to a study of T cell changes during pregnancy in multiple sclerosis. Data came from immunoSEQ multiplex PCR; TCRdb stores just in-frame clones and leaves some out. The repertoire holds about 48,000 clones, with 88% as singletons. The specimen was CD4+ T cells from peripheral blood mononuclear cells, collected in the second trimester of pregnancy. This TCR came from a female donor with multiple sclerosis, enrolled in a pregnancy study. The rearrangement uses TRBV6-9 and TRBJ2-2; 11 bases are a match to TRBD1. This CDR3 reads CARRTGGDTGELFF. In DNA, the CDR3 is TGTGCCAGAAGGACAGGGGGCGACACCGGGGAGCTGTTTTTT.